Included here is one TCR beta chain sequence, with context. No antigen is known for it. Produced via immunoSEQ multiplex PCR; TCRdb's table is partial and in-frame only. The table records fewer than 6,000 clones, around 50% of them present only once. Germline CDR1 is SGHNT and CDR2 is YENEEA. V dropped 2 bases and J dropped 5 bases, with 8 bases sitting between them. This CDR3 spans 13 amino acids. This record comes from a study of STAT3 mutations in large granular lymphocyte leukemia. Study-wide findings and caveats: Every T-cell large granular lymphocyte leukemia patient had at least one immunodominant TCR beta clonotype.

The clonotype comes from a woman aged 70-85 years with T-cell large granular lymphocyte leukemia. Some clones in this sample may be carry-over from other donors' samples. The chain has TRBV11-3 and TRBJ2-3; D remains unclear. The sequencing sample was made of peripheral blood mononuclear cells. CDR3 residues: CASSLQDVDTQYF. The CDR3 coding sequence is TGTGCCAGCAGCTTACAGGACGTAGATACGCAGTATTTT.